The 2 T cell receptor beta chains in this list originate from one sample, sequenced in a study of blood T cell repertoires in COVID-19. Assay: immunoSEQ multiplex PCR; the TCRdb copy retains only in-frame clones and omits some. This table holds some 49,000 clones, less than 90% found once. The sample was peripheral blood. These receptors were obtained from a human donor in a cohort sampled during active COVID-19.

V is TRBV7-3 and J is TRBJ1-2, with D possibly matching TRBD1 (5 bases). This CDR3 is built from 13 residues. The germline V gene encodes CDR1 SGHTA and CDR2 FQGTGA. Trimming removed 4 bases from V and 4 bases from J, with 10 bases in between. CDR3 amino acids: CASSSFQGYGYTF. The CDR3 DNA follows: TGTGCCAGCAGCTCCTTCCAGGGCTATGGCTACACCTTC.

V gene TRBV5-6 combines with J gene TRBJ2-7; 7 positions agree with TRBD1. Per germline, CDR1 SGHDT and CDR2 YYEEEE. J gave up 5 bases and V 1 base, and 6 bases lay outside the gene matches. The CDR3 loop spans 14 amino acids. CDR3 in amino acids: CASSLTARGNEQYF. In DNA, the CDR3 is TGTGCCAGCAGCTTGACGGCCAGGGGGAACGAGCAGTACTTC.